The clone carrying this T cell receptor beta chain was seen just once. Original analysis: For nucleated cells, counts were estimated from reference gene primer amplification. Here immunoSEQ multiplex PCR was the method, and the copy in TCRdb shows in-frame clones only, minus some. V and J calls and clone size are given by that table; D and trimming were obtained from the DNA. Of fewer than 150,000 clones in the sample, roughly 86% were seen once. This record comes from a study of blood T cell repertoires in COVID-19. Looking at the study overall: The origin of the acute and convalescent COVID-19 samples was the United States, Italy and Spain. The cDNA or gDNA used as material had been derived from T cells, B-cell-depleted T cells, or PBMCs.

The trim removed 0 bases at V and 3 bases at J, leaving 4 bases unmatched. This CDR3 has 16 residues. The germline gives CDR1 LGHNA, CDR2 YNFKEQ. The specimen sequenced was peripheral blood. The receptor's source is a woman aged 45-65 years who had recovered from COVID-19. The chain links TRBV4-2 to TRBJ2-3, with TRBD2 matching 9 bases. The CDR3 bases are TGTGCCAGCAGCCAAGAGGGCCTAGCGGGGACAGATACGCAGTATTTT. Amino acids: CASSQEGLAGTDTQYF.